This T cell receptor beta chain was documented in a study of shared clonotypes between healthy human individuals. Sequenced by immunoSEQ multiplex PCR; TCRdb stores in-frame clones only, minus some. This sample carries more than 850,000 clones, around 78% of them seen once, and the ten largest clones take under 0.65%. As to this clone: Its matching antigen is unknown.

Germline V lookup: CDR1 MNHEY, CDR2 SMNVEV (reference sequence). The CDR3 runs to 13 residues. Trimming took 6 bases from V and 4 from J; bases not matched to a gene: 4. Points from the study as a whole: It was observed that approximately 5% of naive CD4 clonotypes were shared across a few donors.

Sequencing was performed on memory CD4+ T cells from PBMCs. Noted subset: CD45RA-negative fraction. The clonotype comes from a man younger than 35 in good health. Some clones in this sample may be carry-over from other donors' samples. This chain links TRBV27 with TRBJ2-5; TRBD2 agrees at 8 bases. The CDR3 spells CASRTSGRETQYF. DNA of the CDR3: TGTGCCAGCAGGACCAGCGGGAGAGAGACCCAGTACTTC.